The present entry profiles one TCR beta chain with its context. Its antigen remains unidentified. The CDR3 totals 14 residues. The V end lost 6 bases, the J end lost 1 base, and 10 bases lay between the germline ends. From germline, CDR1 is SGHAT and CDR2 FQDESV (reference sequence). The data originate from a study of T cell responses to AZD1222 COVID-19 vaccine. The protocol was immunoSEQ multiplex PCR, while the TCRdb copy is restricted to in-frame clones and leaves out a portion. The sample yields roughly 190,000 clones, more than 90% seen once. Study outcomes and limitations: The donor cohort was predominantly white British with a female majority, and clonal diversity may have been underestimated.

This receptor was identified in an adult who received the MenACWY meningococcal vaccine as a control. The chain carries TRBV11-1 and TRBJ1-5; D is perhaps TRBD1 (6 bases). This sample comprised peripheral blood, obtained 28 days after the second dose of the MenACWY control vaccine. The CDR3, as DNA: TGTGCCAGCAGTCTTGACAGGAGCAATCAGCCCCAGCATTTT. Translation: CASSLDRSNQPQHF. Using reference TRBV11-1 and TRBJ1-5 for the parts outside the CDR3, the full variable domain is EAEVAQSPRYKITEKSQAVAFWCDPISGHATLYWYRQILGQGPELLVQFQDESVVDDSQLPKDRFSAERLKGVDSTLKIQPAELGDSAMYLCASSLDRSNQPQHFGDGTRLSIL.